The 19 T cell receptor beta chains presented below share a single source sample, sequenced in a study of early T cells in non-severe SARS-CoV-2 infection. TCRdb re-derived calls from the 5' RACE reads in MiXCR, one entry per CDR3 protein. Here the sample spans 45,000 to 55,000 distinct CDR3 sequences, around 9.5% being singletons. The sample taken for sequencing was whole blood. All receptors derive from an adult who was a healthcare worker with PCR-confirmed SARS-CoV-2 infection or an uninfected control (not recorded which).

The V call is TRBV11-2, the J call TRBJ1-5, with a tentative D call TRBD1 (5 bases). In germline, CDR1 is SGHAT, CDR2 FQNNGV. There are 14 residues in the CDR3. V lost 2 bases, J lost 7 bases, and 12 bases lay in between. CDR3 in amino acids: CASSLIGGTQPQHF. The CDR3 DNA follows: TGTGCCAGCAGCTTAATTGGGGGGACCCAGCCCCAGCATTTT.

V gene TRBV6-5 combines with J gene TRBJ2-7; D not resolved. The CDR3 runs 14 residues. Per germline, CDR1 MNHEY and CDR2 SVGAGI. The V gene lost 2 bases and the J gene lost 7 bases, with 15 bases spanning the gap. The CDR3 reads CASSYLQGRTEQYF. DNA for the CDR3: TGTGCCAGCAGTTACCTCCAAGGCCGTACGGAGCAGTACTTC.

Many counts were recorded for this clonotype. The chain couples TRBV27 to TRBJ2-2; D is perhaps TRBD1 (6 bases). This CDR3 has 11 amino acids. CDR1 is MNHEY, CDR2 SMNVEV, per germline (reference sequence). V shed 8 bases and J shed 6 bases, with 7 bases lying between them. This CDR3 reads CASGQSGELFF. CDR3 nucleotide sequence: TGTGCCAGCGGACAGTCCGGGGAGCTGTTTTTT.

This clonotype was detected ten times or more. J is TRBJ2-2 and V is TRBV12-3 or TRBV12-4; perhaps TRBD2 as D (5 bases). V was pared by 5 bases and J by 5 bases, with 9 bases between. This CDR3 is built from 13 residues. CDR3 amino acids: CASSRRVTGELFF. CDR3 DNA: TGTGCCAGCAGTCGGCGGGTAACCGGGGAGCTGTTTTTT.

This clonotype was counted at least ten times. The chain combines TRBV14 with TRBJ2-6, with D possibly TRBD2 on 5 matching bases. Trimming cost V 10 bases and J 1 base, with 20 bases left between them. The V gene's germline CDR1 is SGHDN and CDR2 FVKESK. This CDR3 has 17 residues. The CDR3 region has the DNA TGTGCCATCCACCACGAGGGTAGCCTGTCTGGGGCCAACGTCCTGACTTTC. Its protein product is CAIHHEGSLSGANVLTF.

This clonotype has only a few counts. The chain recombines TRBV28 with TRBJ2-7; no reliable D call. This CDR3 has 11 amino acids. Germline V lookup: CDR1 MDHEN, CDR2 SYDVKM. The germline V and J ends were trimmed by 1 base and 4 bases, with 2 bases remaining between them. This CDR3 reads CASSLYYEQYF. CDR3 DNA sequence: TGTGCCAGCAGTTTATATTACGAGCAGTACTTC.

The gene calls are TRBV7-3 and TRBJ2-1; 10 nucleotides align to TRBD1. The CDR3 is made up of 15 amino acids. Unmatched junction bases numbered 7, after V lost 3 bases and J lost 8 bases. The germline gives CDR1 SGHTA, CDR2 FQGTGA. The CDR3 DNA follows: TGTGCCAGCAGCTTCCGGACAGGGGGTACCGATGAGCAGTTCTTC. Translating gives CASSFRTGGTDEQFF.

This clonotype was observed many times. V and J are TRBV7-9 and TRBJ2-1; 10 bases are shared with TRBD2. The CDR3 consists of 18 residues. J lost 5 bases, V lost 0 bases, and 10 bases had no gene match. Germline CDR1 SEHNR, CDR2 FQNEAQ (reference sequence). The CDR3 protein is CASSLAREAGGKNNEQFF. CDR3 sequence (DNA): TGTGCCAGCAGCTTAGCGCGGGAAGCGGGAGGGAAAAACAATGAGCAGTTCTTC.

In this sample, this clonotype turned up a few times. This chain connects TRBV2 to TRBJ2-3; tentative D call: TRBD2 (5 bases). V dropped 8 bases and J dropped 0 bases, with 15 bases sitting between them. Germline CDR1 is SNHLY and CDR2 is FYNNEI. CDR3 size: 15 residues. CDR3 nucleotides: TGTGCCAGCTCCCGCCTAGCCTCTAGCACAGATACGCAGTATTTT. This encodes CASSRLASSTDTQYF.

In the case of this clonotype: Just one base apart from a much larger clone, this may be a read error. The rearrangement joins TRBV19 to TRBJ1-2; D unresolved. The CDR3 contains 13 residues. CDR1 and CDR2 from the germline V gene are LNHDA and SQIVND (reference sequence). Trimming removed 5 bases at V and 2 bases at J, with 9 bases between. CDR3 loop: CASSFETNYGYTF. DNA for the CDR3: TGTGCCAGTAGTTTCGAGACGAACTATGGCTACACCTTC.

This clonotype has more than one count but fewer than ten. The J gene is TRBJ2-1, the V gene TRBV5-1; weak D call: TRBD2 (6 bases). Per germline, CDR1 SGHRS and CDR2 YFSETQ. Deletions cut 0 bases from V and 2 bases from J, with 15 bases between. The CDR3 is 17 amino acids. CDR3 sequence: CASSLGATSNPYNEQFF. CDR3 DNA sequence: TGCGCCAGCAGCTTGGGGGCAACTAGCAACCCCTACAATGAGCAGTTCTTC.

This sequence joins TRBV29-1 and TRBJ2-1; TRBD2 aligns across 10 bases. This CDR3 has 16 residues. Germline CDR1 is SQVTM and CDR2 is ANQGSEA. V was pared by 0 bases and J by 3 bases, with 5 bases of the junction left unmatched. CDR3 sequence (DNA): TGCAGCGTTGAAGACTTTAGGACTAGCGGCTACAATGAGCAGTTCTTC. This sequence encodes CSVEDFRTSGYNEQFF.

This clonotype was counted at least ten times. The genes are TRBV5-1 and TRBJ1-4; D unclear. Trimming cost V 5 bases and J 4 bases, with 12 bases left between them. Germline-derived CDR1 and CDR2 are SGHRS and YFSETQ. There are 14 residues in the CDR3. The CDR3 bases are TGCGCCAGCAGTCAGACACCGGGTAATGAAAAACTGTTTTTT. Translation gives CASSQTPGNEKLFF.

The chain employs TRBV15 and TRBJ2-3; tentatively, D is TRBD2 (6 bases). This CDR3 is built from 14 residues. Germline V gene data show CDR1 as LNHNV and CDR2 as YYDKDF (reference sequence). Trimming left V 7 bases short and J 3 bases short, with 14 bases between. CDR3 DNA sequence: TGTGCCACCAATGAGAGACTAGTAACAGATACGCAGTATTTT. Translation gives CATNERLVTDTQYF.

Many counts were recorded for this clonotype. The J gene is TRBJ1-1, the V gene TRBV7-2; 8 bases align to TRBD1. With 4 bases clipped from V and 0 bases from J, the junction kept 4 bases outside the gene matches. In germline, CDR1 is SGHTA, CDR2 FQGNSA. The CDR3 is 15 amino acids. CDR3 in amino acids: CASSSSTGVNTEAFF. Here the CDR3 DNA reads TGTGCCAGCAGCTCATCGACAGGGGTGAACACTGAAGCTTTCTTT.

This clonotype has a handful of counts. CDR3 sequence reads: CASSQEGGYNEQFF. As DNA, the CDR3 is TGTGCCAGCAGCCAAGAAGGGGGGTACAATGAGCAGTTCTTC. The chain links TRBV4-2 to TRBJ2-1; tentatively, D is TRBD1 or TRBD2 (6 bases each). With 0 bases removed from V and 4 bases from J, the gap between germline ends came to 7 bases. The CDR3 is made up of 14 amino acids. Germline V gene sequence: CDR1 LGHNA, CDR2 YNFKEQ.

The CDR3: CASSPPGFSTDTQYF. The CDR3 DNA follows: TGTGCCAGCTCACCCCCGGGGTTTAGCACAGATACGCAGTATTTT. The V and J genes are TRBV18 and TRBJ2-3; D is possibly TRBD2 (5 bases). The CDR3 spans 15 residues. With 3 bases removed from V and 0 bases from J, the gap between germline ends came to 10 bases. Looked up from germline, CDR1 is KGHSH and CDR2 is LQKENI.

This clonotype was counted at least ten times. The chain is built from TRBV11-2 and TRBJ2-1; TRBD2 agrees at 16 bases. The germline V gene encodes CDR1 SGHAT and CDR2 FQNNGV. Losses at the gene ends were 5 bases for V and 7 bases for J; bases not matched to a gene: 8. This CDR3 has 17 residues. CDR3 sequence: CASSQPGTSGRGNEQFF. The CDR3 nucleotides are TGTGCCAGCAGCCAACCCGGGACTAGCGGGAGGGGTAATGAGCAGTTCTTC.

The chain is built from TRBV6-5 and TRBJ2-3; D is unclear. There are 12 residues in the CDR3. Trimming removed 7 bases at V and 4 bases at J, with 9 bases between. Per germline, CDR1 MNHEY and CDR2 SVGAGI. The CDR3 DNA reads TGTGCCAGCAAGGGTAGCCCAGATACGCAGTATTTT. It yields the protein CASKGSPDTQYF.